This T cell receptor (beta chain) stems from a study of blood T cell repertoires in COVID-19. Across the whole study: Acute and convalescent COVID-19 samples came from the United States, Italy and Spain.

The assay was immunoSEQ multiplex PCR, and TCRdb's table has in-frame clones only and misses some. The sample includes around 5,500 clones, 70% to 90% of them seen just once. This clone was counted once. This TCR was sampled from a human donor in a cohort sampled during active COVID-19. The material sequenced was peripheral blood.

Here the CDR3 DNA reads TGCGCCAGCAGCCCGGGGACAGGGGGAGGGAGCAATCAGCCCCAGCATTTT. It is translated as CASSPGTGGGSNQPQHF. V is TRBV5-1 and J is TRBJ1-5, with 11 bases fitting TRBD1. Germline assignment: CDR1 SGHRS and CDR2 YFSETQ. V shed 4 bases, J shed 1 base, and the junction held 7 bases outside the gene matches. The CDR3 sequence is 17 residues long.